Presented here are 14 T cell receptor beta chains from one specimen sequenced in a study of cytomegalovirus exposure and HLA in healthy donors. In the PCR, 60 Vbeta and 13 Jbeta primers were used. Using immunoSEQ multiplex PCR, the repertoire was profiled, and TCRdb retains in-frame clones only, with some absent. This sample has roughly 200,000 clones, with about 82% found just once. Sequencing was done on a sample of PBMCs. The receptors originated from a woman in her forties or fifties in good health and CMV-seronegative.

CDR3 sequence reads: CASSVETGSYEQYF. The DNA for the CDR3 is TGTGCCAGCAGTGTGGAGACAGGGAGTTACGAGCAGTACTTC. The chain joins TRBV2 to TRBJ2-5; 7 bases are shared with TRBD1. The J call is doubtful: the DNA matches TRBJ2-7 better. Germline V gives CDR1 SNHLY, CDR2 FYNNEI. The CDR3 consists of 14 residues.

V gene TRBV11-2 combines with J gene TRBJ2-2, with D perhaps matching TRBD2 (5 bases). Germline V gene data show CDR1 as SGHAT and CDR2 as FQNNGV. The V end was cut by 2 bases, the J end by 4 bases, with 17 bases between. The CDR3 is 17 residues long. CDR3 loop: CASSLSVQSGLTGELFF. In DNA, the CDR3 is TGTGCCAGCAGCTTATCGGTACAGAGCGGCCTCACCGGGGAGCTGTTTTTT.

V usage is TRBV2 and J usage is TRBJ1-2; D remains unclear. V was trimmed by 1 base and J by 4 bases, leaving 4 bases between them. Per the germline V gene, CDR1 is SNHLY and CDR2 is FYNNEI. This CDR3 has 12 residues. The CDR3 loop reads CASSEGVYGYTF. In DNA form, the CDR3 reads TGTGCCAGCAGTGAAGGAGTCTATGGCTACACCTTC.

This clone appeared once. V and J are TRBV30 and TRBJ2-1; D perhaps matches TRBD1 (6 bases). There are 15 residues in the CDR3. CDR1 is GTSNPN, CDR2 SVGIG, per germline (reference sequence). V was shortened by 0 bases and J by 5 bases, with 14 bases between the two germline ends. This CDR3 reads CAWSVGPRGNNEQFF. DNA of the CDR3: TGTGCCTGGAGTGTAGGGCCCAGGGGTAACAATGAGCAGTTCTTC.

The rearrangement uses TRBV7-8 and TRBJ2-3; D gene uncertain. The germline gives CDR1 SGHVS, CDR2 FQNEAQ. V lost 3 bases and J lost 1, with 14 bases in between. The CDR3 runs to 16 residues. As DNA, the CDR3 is TGTGCCAGCAGCTTTCGAGTTTGGTCGGGCACAGATACGCAGTATTTT. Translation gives CASSFRVWSGTDTQYF.

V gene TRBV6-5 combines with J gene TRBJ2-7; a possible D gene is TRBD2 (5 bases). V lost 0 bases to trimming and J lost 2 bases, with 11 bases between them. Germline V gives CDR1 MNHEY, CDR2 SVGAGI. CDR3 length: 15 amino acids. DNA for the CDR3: TGTGCCAGCAGTTACTCTGACTACTCCACCTACGAGCAGTACTTC. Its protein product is CASSYSDYSTYEQYF.

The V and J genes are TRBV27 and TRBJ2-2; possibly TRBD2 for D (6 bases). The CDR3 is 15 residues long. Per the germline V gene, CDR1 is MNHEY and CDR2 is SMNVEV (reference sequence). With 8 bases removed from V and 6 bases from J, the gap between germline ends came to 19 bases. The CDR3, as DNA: TGTGCCAGCGCTCCTTCCGGGACTGTCCCCGGGGAGCTGTTTTTT. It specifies CASAPSGTVPGELFF.

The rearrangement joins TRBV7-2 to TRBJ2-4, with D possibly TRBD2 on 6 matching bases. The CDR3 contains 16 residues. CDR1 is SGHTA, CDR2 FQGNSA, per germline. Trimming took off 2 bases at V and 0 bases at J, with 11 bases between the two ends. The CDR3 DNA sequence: TGTGCCAGCAGCTTACCGGGAGCTTTAGCCAAAAACATTCAGTACTTC. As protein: CASSLPGALAKNIQYF.

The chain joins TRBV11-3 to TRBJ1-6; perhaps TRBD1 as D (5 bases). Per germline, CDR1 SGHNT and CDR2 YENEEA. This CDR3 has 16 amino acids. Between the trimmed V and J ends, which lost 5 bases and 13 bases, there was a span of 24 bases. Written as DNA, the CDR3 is TGTGCCAGCAGCCCCCGGGACTCTGGTTCGGGATTCCCCCTCCACTTT. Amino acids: CASSPRDSGSGFPLHF.

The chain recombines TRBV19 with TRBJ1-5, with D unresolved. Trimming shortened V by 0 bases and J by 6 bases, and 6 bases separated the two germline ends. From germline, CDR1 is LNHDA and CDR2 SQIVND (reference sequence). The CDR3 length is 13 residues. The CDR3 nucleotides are TGTGCCAGTAGTATAGATCGGGGTCAGCCCCAGCATTTT. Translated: CASSIDRGQPQHF. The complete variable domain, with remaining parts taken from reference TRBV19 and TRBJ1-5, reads DGGITQSPKYLFRKEGQNVTLSCEQNLNHDAMYWYRQDPGQGLRLIYYSQIVNDFQKGDIAEGYSVSREKKESFPLTVTSAQKNPTAFYLCASSIDRGQPQHFGDGTRLSIL.

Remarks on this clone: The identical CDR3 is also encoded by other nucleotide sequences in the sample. CDR3 bases: TGTGCCACCAGCAGAGGGGGGCAGCAGGAGACCCAGTACTTC. This translates into CATSRGGQQETQYF. The chain has TRBV15 and TRBJ2-5, with D possibly matching TRBD1 (6 bases). The V and J ends lost 1 base and 5 bases respectively, with 11 bases between them. Germline CDR1 is LNHNV and CDR2 is YYDKDF (reference sequence). CDR3 length: 14 residues.

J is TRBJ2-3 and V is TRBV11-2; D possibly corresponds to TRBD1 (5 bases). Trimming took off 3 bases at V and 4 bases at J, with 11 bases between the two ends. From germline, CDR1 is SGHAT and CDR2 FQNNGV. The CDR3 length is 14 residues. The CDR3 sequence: CASSFRVGADTQYF. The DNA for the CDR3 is TGTGCCAGCAGCTTCAGGGTTGGAGCAGATACGCAGTATTTT. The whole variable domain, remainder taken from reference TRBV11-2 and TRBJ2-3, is EAGVAQSPRYKIIEKRQSVAFWCNPISGHATLYWYQQILGQGPKLLIQFQNNGVVDDSQLPKDRFSAERLKGVDSTLKIQPAKLEDSAVYLCASSFRVGADTQYFGPGTRLTVL.

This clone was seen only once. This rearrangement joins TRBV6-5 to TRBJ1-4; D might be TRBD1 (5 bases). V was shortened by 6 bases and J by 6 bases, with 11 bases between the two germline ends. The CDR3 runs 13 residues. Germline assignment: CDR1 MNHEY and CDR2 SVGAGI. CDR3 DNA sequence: TGTGCCAGCAGGGGCAGGGAAGATGAAAAACTGTTTTTT. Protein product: CASRGREDEKLFF.

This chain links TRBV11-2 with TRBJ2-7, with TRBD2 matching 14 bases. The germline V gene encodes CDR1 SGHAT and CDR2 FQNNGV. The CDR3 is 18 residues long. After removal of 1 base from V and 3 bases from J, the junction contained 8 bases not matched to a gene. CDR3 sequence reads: CASSLGWGTSGRLYEQYF. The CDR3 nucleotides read TGTGCCAGCAGCTTAGGTTGGGGGACTAGCGGGAGACTCTACGAGCAGTACTTC.